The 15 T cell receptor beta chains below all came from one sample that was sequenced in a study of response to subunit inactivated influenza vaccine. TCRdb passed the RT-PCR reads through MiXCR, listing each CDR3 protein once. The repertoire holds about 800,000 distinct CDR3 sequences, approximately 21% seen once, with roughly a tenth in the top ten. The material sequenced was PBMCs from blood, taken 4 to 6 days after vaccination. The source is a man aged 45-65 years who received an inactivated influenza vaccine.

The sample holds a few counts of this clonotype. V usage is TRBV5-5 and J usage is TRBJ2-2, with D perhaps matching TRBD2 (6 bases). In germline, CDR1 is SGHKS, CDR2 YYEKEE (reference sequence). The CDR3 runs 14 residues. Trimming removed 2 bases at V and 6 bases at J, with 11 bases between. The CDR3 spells CASSLHGGSGELFF. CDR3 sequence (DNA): TGTGCCAGCAGCTTACATGGGGGGTCCGGGGAGCTGTTTTTT.

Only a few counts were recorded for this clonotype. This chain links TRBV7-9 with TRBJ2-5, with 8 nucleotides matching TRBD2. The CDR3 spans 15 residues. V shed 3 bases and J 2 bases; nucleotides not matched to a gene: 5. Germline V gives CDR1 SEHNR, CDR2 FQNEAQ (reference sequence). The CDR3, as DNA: TGTGCCAGCAGCTTCAGCGGGGGTATACAAGAGACCCAGTACTTC. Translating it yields CASSFSGGIQETQYF.

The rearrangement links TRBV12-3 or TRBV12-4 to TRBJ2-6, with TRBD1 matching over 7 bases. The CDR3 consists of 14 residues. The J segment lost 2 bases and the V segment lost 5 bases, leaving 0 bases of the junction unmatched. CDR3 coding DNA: TGTGCCAGCAGTACAGGGGCTGGGGCCAACGTCCTGACTTTC. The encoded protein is CASSTGAGANVLTF.

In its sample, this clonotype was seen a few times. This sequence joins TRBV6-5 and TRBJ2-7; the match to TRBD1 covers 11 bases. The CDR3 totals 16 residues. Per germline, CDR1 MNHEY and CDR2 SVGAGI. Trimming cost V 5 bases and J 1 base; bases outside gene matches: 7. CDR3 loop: CASSLRGDRGSYEQYF. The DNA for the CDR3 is TGTGCCAGCAGTCTACGTGGGGACAGGGGGTCCTACGAGCAGTACTTC.

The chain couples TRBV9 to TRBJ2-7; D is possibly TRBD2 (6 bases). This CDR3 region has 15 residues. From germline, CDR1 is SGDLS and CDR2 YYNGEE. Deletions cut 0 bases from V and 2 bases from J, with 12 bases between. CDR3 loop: CASSVGLAPTYEQYF. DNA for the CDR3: TGTGCCAGCAGCGTAGGGCTAGCGCCTACCTACGAGCAGTACTTC.

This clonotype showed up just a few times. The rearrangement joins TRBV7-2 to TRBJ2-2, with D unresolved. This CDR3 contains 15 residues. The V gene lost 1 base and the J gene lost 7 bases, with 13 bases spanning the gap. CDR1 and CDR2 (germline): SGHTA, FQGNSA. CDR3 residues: CASSLDIRSGGELFF. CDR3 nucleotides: TGTGCCAGCAGCTTAGACATCAGGTCTGGCGGGGAGCTGTTTTTT.

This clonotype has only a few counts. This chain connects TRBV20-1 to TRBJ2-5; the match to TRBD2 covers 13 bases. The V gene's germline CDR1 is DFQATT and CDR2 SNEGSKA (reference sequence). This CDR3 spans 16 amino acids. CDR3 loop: CKPGLAGSGMGETQYF. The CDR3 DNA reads TGCAAACCGGGACTAGCGGGATCCGGTATGGGGGAGACCCAGTACTTC.

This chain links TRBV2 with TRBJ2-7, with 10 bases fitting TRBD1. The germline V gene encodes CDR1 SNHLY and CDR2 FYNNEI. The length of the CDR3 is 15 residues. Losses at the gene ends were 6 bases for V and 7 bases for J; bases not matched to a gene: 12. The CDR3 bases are TGTGCCAGCAGATCCTCGGACAGGGGGTATTGGGAGCAGTACTTC. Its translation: CASRSSDRGYWEQYF.

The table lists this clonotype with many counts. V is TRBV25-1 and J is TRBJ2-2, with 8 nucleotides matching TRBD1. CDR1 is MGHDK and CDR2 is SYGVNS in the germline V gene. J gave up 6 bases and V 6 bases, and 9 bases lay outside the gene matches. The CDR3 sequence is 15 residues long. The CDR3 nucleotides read TGTGCCAGCAGGGACCGGACAGGGCGGGCCGGGGAGCTGTTTTTT. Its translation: CASRDRTGRAGELFF.

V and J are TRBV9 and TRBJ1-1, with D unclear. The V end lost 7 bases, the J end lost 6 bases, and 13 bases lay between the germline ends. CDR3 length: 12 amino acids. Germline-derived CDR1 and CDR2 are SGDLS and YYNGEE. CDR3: CASAPGRSEAFF. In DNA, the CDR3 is TGTGCCAGCGCACCCGGGCGGTCTGAAGCTTTCTTT.

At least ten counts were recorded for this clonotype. CDR3 amino acids: CASSFGGSNTEAFF. The CDR3 DNA sequence: TGTGCCAGCAGCTTTGGAGGGTCGAACACTGAAGCTTTCTTT. V usage is TRBV14 and J usage is TRBJ1-1; D unresolved. CDR3 length equals 14 residues. Trimming pared 5 bases from V and 1 base from J, leaving 11 bases between. Germline CDR1 reads SGHDN; CDR2 reads FVKESK.

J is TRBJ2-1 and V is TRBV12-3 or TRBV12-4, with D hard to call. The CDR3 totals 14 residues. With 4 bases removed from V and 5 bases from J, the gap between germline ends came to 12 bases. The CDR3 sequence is CASSSKRLDNEQFF. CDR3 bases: TGTGCCAGCAGTTCAAAGCGCCTTGACAATGAGCAGTTCTTC.

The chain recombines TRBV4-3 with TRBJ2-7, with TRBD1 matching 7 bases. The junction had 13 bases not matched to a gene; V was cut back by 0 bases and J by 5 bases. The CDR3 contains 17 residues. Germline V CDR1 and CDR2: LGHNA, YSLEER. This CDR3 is CASSQDRALTGYHEQYF. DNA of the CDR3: TGCGCCAGCAGCCAAGATAGAGCCCTGACAGGGTACCACGAGCAGTACTTC.

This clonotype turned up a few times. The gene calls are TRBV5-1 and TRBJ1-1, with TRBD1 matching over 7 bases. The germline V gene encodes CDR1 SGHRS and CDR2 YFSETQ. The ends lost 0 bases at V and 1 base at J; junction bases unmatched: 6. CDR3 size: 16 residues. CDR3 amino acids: CASSLGQGAGNTEAFF. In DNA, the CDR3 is TGCGCCAGCAGCTTGGGACAGGGAGCAGGGAACACTGAAGCTTTCTTT.

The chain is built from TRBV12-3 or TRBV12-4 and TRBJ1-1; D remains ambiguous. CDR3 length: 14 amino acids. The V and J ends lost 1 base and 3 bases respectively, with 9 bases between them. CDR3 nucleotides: TGTGCCAGCAGTTTAGGGACCGGGTACACTGAAGCTTTCTTT. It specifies CASSLGTGYTEAFF.